This T cell receptor (beta chain) originates from a study of cytomegalovirus exposure and HLA in healthy donors. Per germline, CDR1 MNHNY and CDR2 SVGAGI (reference sequence). The CDR3 covers 13 residues. V lost 7 bases and J lost 1, with 10 bases in between. Study results and caveats: TCR beta chain V- and J-gene trimming was linked, in a later analysis, to a missense variant in DCLRE1C. As was reported, the HLA-A and HLA-B alleles of most subjects were accurately predicted from TCR beta sequences. Later on, an analysis found that several of the most significant clusters appeared to be linked to common viral pathogens, which included parvovirus B19. The productive fraction for most TCR beta V segments was about 87% or about 30% in an earlier analysis.

Use of 60 Vbeta and 13 Jbeta primers characterized the PCR. Method: immunoSEQ multiplex PCR; TCRdb's copy keeps in-frame clones and lacks some. The specimen's table records 60,000 to 65,000 clones. Details on this clone: Antigen: not known.

The chain combines TRBV6-6 with TRBJ1-1; D gene uncertain. The sequence was collected from a man aged 25 to 45 in good health and CMV-seropositive. The sample consisted of PBMCs. In DNA, the CDR3 is TGTGCCAGCACCGTCCGTCGGAACACTGAAGCTTTCTTT. Its translation is CASTVRRNTEAFF.